These 20 T cell receptor beta chains were sequenced from one sample in a study of CD8 T cells in ankylosing spondylitis. Each CDR3 protein gets one entry after TCRdb re-called the 5' RACE reads with MiXCR. The sample has 200,000 to 250,000 distinct CDR3 sequences; about 11% are singletons. Sequencing was done on a sample of blood, either unsorted or a sorted T cell fraction (not recorded which). Source of these receptors: a male donor with ankylosing spondylitis or in good health (not recorded which).

This clonotype was seen at least ten times. This chain joins TRBV4-2 and TRBJ2-3; TRBD2 matches 9 bases. V dropped 0 bases and J dropped 4; count of bases not matched to a gene: 2. The CDR3 is made up of 15 amino acids. From germline, CDR1 is LGHNA and CDR2 YNFKEQ. In DNA form, the CDR3 reads TGTGCCAGCAGCCAAGAGCGGGGGGGCCCAGATACGCAGTATTTT. Translated: CASSQERGGPDTQYF.

This clonotype has a count of ten or more. The chain carries TRBV5-1 and TRBJ2-3, with D perhaps matching TRBD1 (6 bases). The CDR3 has 17 amino acids. Trimming pared 4 bases from V and 7 bases from J, leaving 25 bases between. The germline CDR1 and CDR2 sequences are SGHRS and YFSETQ. The DNA of the CDR3 is TGCGCCAGCAGCCCAGGGGCAGGGGCCCGATCCCCTTATACGCAGTATTTT. Translated, it gives CASSPGAGARSPYTQYF.

This clonotype has only a few counts. The chain recombines TRBV5-1 with TRBJ2-2; tentative D call: TRBD1 (5 bases). CDR3 length: 14 amino acids. CDR1 and CDR2 from the germline V gene are SGHRS and YFSETQ. The V gene lost 0 bases and the J gene lost 7 bases, with 10 bases spanning the gap. Here the CDR3 DNA reads TGCGCCAGCAGCTTGGAGGGGTCAGGCGGGGAGCTGTTTTTT. This sequence encodes CASSLEGSGGELFF.

The rearrangement joins TRBV19 to TRBJ2-1; tentatively, D is TRBD2 (7 bases). The germline V and J ends were trimmed by 6 bases and 5 bases, with 20 bases remaining between them. The germline CDR1 and CDR2 sequences are LNHDA and SQIVND (reference sequence). This CDR3 is 16 amino acids long. CDR3 nucleotides: TGTGCCAGTAGAGATAGAGGCGGGGGCGTGAACAATGAGCAGTTCTTC. Its protein product is CASRDRGGGVNNEQFF.

In the case of this clonotype: A much larger clone lies a single base off, so this may be a read error. The conserved closing phenylalanine or tryptophan is absent in this CDR3, likely reflecting a read error. This chain connects TRBV15 to TRBJ2-6; no definite D call. The CDR3 is 16 amino acids. Germline V gene data show CDR1 as LNHNV and CDR2 as YYDKDF (reference sequence). The ends were cut back, 0 bases at V and 2 bases at J, with 8 bases in the middle. For the CDR3, the DNA is TGTGCCACCAGCAGAGATTGGGTTGCTGGGGCCAACGTCCTGACTTTG. Residues: CATSRDWVAGANVLTL.

CDR3 sequence (DNA): TGTACCTTCTGTTTAAGGCCCGTAGAGCGGGGGGGCTTCCAAAATGAGCAGTTCTTC. Protein: CTFCLRPVERGGFQNEQFF. The J gene is TRBJ2-1, the V gene TRBV3-1; 10 bases match TRBD2. This CDR3 region has 19 residues. The V gene's germline CDR1 is LGHDT and CDR2 YNNKEL (reference sequence).

This clonotype has at least ten counts. The gene calls are TRBV20-1 and TRBJ1-1, with D unresolved. CDR3 size: 14 residues. The germline V gene has CDR1 DFQATT and CDR2 SNEGSKA (reference sequence). V was trimmed by 4 bases and J by 0 bases, leaving 12 bases between them. The CDR3 sequence is CSATRLSMNTEAFF. The CDR3 DNA follows: TGCAGTGCTACGCGGTTGAGCATGAACACTGAAGCTTTCTTT.

As DNA, the CDR3 is TGCGCCAGCAGCGCAGGAGGGCCCGGGGAGCTGTTTTTT. It is translated as CASSAGGPGELFF. This chain uses TRBV5-1 with TRBJ2-2; D perhaps matches TRBD2 (6 bases). Germline CDR1 reads SGHRS; CDR2 reads YFSETQ. V lost 4 bases, J lost 6 bases, and 10 bases lay in between. This CDR3 comprises 13 residues.

The CDR3, as DNA: TGTGCCAGCAGCCTTAACCCCGGGGTACAGTACCTGAACACTGAAGCTTTCTTT. Translated, it gives CASSLNPGVQYLNTEAFF. This chain joins TRBV7-6 and TRBJ1-1; no clear D gene. CDR1 and CDR2 from the germline V gene are SGHVS and FNYEAQ. This CDR3 contains 18 residues. Trimming took 5 bases from V and 0 from J, leaving 22 bases between them.

In this sample, this clonotype turned up many times. This rearrangement joins TRBV20-1 to TRBJ2-1; 8 positions match TRBD1. The CDR3 has 14 residues. The V segment lost 6 bases and the J segment 6 bases; nucleotides outside the gene matches: 10. The germline V gene has CDR1 DFQATT and CDR2 SNEGSKA (reference sequence). The CDR3 DNA sequence: TGCAGTGCGCGTCCCCCCGGGACAGGCAATGAGCAGTTCTTC. Protein: CSARPPGTGNEQFF.

J is TRBJ2-2 and V is TRBV6-4; 7 bases match TRBD1. Germline V gene data show CDR1 as MRHNA and CDR2 as SNTAGT. Unmatched junction bases numbered 9, after V lost 7 bases and J lost 1 base. The CDR3 totals 16 residues. CDR3 DNA: TGTGCCAGCAAAAAGTGGGGGACAGAGAACACCGGGGAGCTGTTTTTT. This encodes CASKKWGTENTGELFF.

This clonotype came up many times. The gene calls are TRBV10-3 and TRBJ1-2; 10 bases agree with TRBD1. V lost 2 bases, J lost 6 bases, and 9 bases stayed unmatched. The CDR3 covers 16 residues. The germline CDR1 and CDR2 sequences are ENHRY and SYGVKD. Here the CDR3 reads CAISEPRGQGRNGYTF. CDR3 DNA: TGTGCCATCAGTGAGCCCAGGGGACAGGGGCGCAATGGCTACACCTTC.

The sample holds many counts of this clonotype. The chain joins TRBV27 to TRBJ1-4; D is uncertain. CDR1 MNHEY and CDR2 SMNVEV come from the germline V gene (reference sequence). The CDR3 is 15 residues long. V was trimmed by 0 bases and J by 4 bases, leaving 9 bases between them. CDR3: CASSLSLGLNEKLFF. CDR3 in DNA: TGTGCCAGCAGTTTATCGTTGGGCCTTAATGAAAAACTGTTTTTT.

This clonotype appeared many times. V and J are TRBV20-1 and TRBJ2-1; D not certain. Trimming left V 0 bases short and J 7 bases short, with 16 bases between. Per the germline V gene, CDR1 is DFQATT and CDR2 is SNEGSKA (reference sequence). This CDR3 contains 15 residues. The CDR3 nucleotides are TGCAGTGCTAGAGACCTCTGGCAACCCCAAAATGAGCAGTTCTTC. Residues: CSARDLWQPQNEQFF.

This clonotype was seen only a few times. The chain combines TRBV12-3 or TRBV12-4 with TRBJ2-7; either TRBD1 or TRBD2 may supply D (5 bases each). CDR3 length: 14 residues. Trimming pared 6 bases from V and 7 bases from J, leaving 19 bases between. The chain's CDR3 is CASRDGTPGGEQYF. CDR3 bases: TGTGCCAGCAGGGATGGGACGCCGGGCGGGGAGCAGTACTTC.

This clonotype was seen ten or more times. The V call is TRBV5-1, the J call TRBJ2-1; D may be TRBD1 (5 bases). The CDR3 is 14 amino acids. The germline gives CDR1 SGHRS, CDR2 YFSETQ. V was cut by 0 bases and J by 1 base, with 5 bases left in between. For the CDR3, the DNA is TGCGCCAGCAGCTTGGGACAGTCCTACAATGAGCAGTTCTTC. Its translation is CASSLGQSYNEQFF. Full variable domain (outside the CDR3, taken from reference TRBV5-1 and TRBJ2-1): KAGVTQTPRYLIKTRGQQVTLSCSPISGHRSVSWYQQTPGQGLQFLFEYFSETQRNKGNFPGRFSGRQFSNSRSEMNVSTLELGDSALYLCASSLGQSYNEQFFGPGTRLTVL.

V gene TRBV3-1 combines with J gene TRBJ2-1; tentatively, D is TRBD2 (6 bases). Trimming cost V 3 bases and J 1 base, with 7 bases left between them. CDR1 is LGHDT, CDR2 YNNKEL, per germline (reference sequence). The CDR3 spans 14 residues. This chain's CDR3 is CASSHRGSYNEQFF. The CDR3 region has the DNA TGTGCCAGCAGCCACCGGGGGTCCTACAATGAGCAGTTCTTC.

This clonotype occurred many times. V usage is TRBV5-1 and J usage is TRBJ2-6; no firm D call. The ends were cut back, 4 bases at V and 0 bases at J, with 11 bases in the middle. Per the germline V gene, CDR1 is SGHRS and CDR2 is YFSETQ. The CDR3 loop spans 16 amino acids. CDR3 residues: CASSPVLTSGANVLTF. CDR3 nucleotides: TGCGCCAGCAGCCCCGTCCTGACCTCTGGGGCCAACGTCCTGACTTTC. The whole variable domain, filled in from reference TRBV5-1 and TRBJ2-6, reads KAGVTQTPRYLIKTRGQQVTLSCSPISGHRSVSWYQQTPGQGLQFLFEYFSETQRNKGNFPGRFSGRQFSNSRSEMNVSTLELGDSALYLCASSPVLTSGANVLTFGAGSRLTVL.

The sample holds a few counts of this clonotype. This sequence joins TRBV10-3 and TRBJ2-2, with TRBD2 matching over 13 bases. V trimming: 2 bases; J trimming: 1 base; junction bases outside the gene matches: 4. The germline CDR1 and CDR2 sequences are ENHRY and SYGVKD. The CDR3 has 18 amino acids. The CDR3 spells CAISERLAGGWNTGELFF. Here the CDR3 DNA reads TGTGCCATCAGTGAGCGACTAGCGGGGGGCTGGAACACCGGGGAGCTGTTTTTT.

This clonotype was seen repeatedly, ten times or more. The chain recombines TRBV5-1 with TRBJ2-1, with 14 bases that match TRBD2. CDR3 size: 15 residues. In germline, CDR1 is SGHRS, CDR2 YFSETQ. V dropped 4 bases and J dropped 8; count of bases not matched to a gene: 5. The CDR3, as DNA: TGCGCCAGCAGCGCCGGACTAGCGGGGGGCGATGAGCAGTTCTTC. It encodes CASSAGLAGGDEQFF. The complete variable domain, with remaining parts taken from reference TRBV5-1 and TRBJ2-1, reads KAGVTQTPRYLIKTRGQQVTLSCSPISGHRSVSWYQQTPGQGLQFLFEYFSETQRNKGNFPGRFSGRQFSNSRSEMNVSTLELGDSALYLCASSAGLAGGDEQFFGPGTRLTVL.